This T cell receptor beta chain was identified during a study of control samples from healthy donors and cancer patients (TCRdb year 2020). As for this clone: Its antigen has not been determined. Base qualities are missing; no much larger clone stands one base away.

The trim is 6 bases for V and 6 bases for J, with a gap of 8 bases between the germline ends. For CDR1 and CDR2, the germline V gene lists MNHEY and SVGAGI. There are 12 amino acids in the CDR3, from cysteine to phenylalanine inclusive. Just the 36-base CDR3 DNA is kept, in frame starting at base 1. The library was prepared using the immunoSEQ multiplex PCR assay. TCRdb took over this immuneACCESS table, retaining in-frame rearrangements with V and J assigned. Such tables are incomplete; in checked studies, under half of the missing clones stem from an unresolved V gene, and the remainder is unexplained. This sample has about 150,000 clones in its table, and 80% to 95% of those were observed once. The leading ten clones occupy around 2% of the sample.

This clonotype was obtained from a woman aged 40 to 50 in good health. The material sequenced was blood. The receptor chain draws on TRBV6-5 and TRBJ2-2; the D segment might be TRBD1 or TRBD2, since each matches 6 bases. For the CDR3, the sequence is CASRRGPGELFF. The bases are TGTGCCAGCAGACGGGGGCCCGGGGAGCTGTTTTTT.